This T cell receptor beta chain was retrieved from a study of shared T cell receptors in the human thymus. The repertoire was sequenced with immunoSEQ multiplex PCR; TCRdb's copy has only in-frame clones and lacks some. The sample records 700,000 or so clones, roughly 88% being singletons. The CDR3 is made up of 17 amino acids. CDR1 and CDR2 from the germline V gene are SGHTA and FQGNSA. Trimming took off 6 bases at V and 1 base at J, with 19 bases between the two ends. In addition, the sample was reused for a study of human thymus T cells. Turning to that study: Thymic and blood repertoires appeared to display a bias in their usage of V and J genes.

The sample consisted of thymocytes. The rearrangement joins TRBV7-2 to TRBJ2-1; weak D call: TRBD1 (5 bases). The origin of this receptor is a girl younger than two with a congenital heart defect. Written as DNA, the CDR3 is TGTGCCAGCAGAGGGGCCAGGCCGCCCCTTTCCTACAATGAGCAGTTCTTC. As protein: CASRGARPPLSYNEQFF.